The 21 T cell receptor beta chains below come from one sample, sequenced in a study of T-cell reconstitution after alpha-beta-depleted transplantation in children. Molecular barcoding with unique molecular identifiers was used for the TCRbeta library. MiXCR was run by TCRdb on the PCR reads, yielding one entry per CDR3 protein. The table shows around 600,000 distinct CDR3 sequences, with about 11% occurring only once. The sequencing used PBMCs from the stem cell graft donor, collected from the stem cell graft. The receptor set was obtained from a human donor who donated a stem cell graft to a child with acute myeloid leukemia.

In its sample, this clonotype was seen a few times. At one end, the junction sequence differs from germline, possibly due to a read error. The CDR3 loop reads CATKGGQGTEAFF. The CDR3 DNA reads as TGTGCCACTAAAGGGGGACAGGGGACTGAGGCTTTCTTT. The chain links TRBV24-1 to TRBJ1-1; 10 positions agree with TRBD1. Germline-derived CDR1 and CDR2 are KGHDR and SFDVKD. This CDR3 has 13 amino acids.

There are many counts of this clonotype. The rearrangement joins TRBV12-3 or TRBV12-4 to TRBJ1-5; D not resolved. The CDR3 sequence is 14 residues long. Trimming took off 7 bases at V and 4 bases at J, with 14 bases between the two ends. The CDR3 loop reads CASTPALGNQPQHF. The CDR3 nucleotides read TGTGCCAGCACCCCGGCCCTGGGGAATCAGCCCCAGCATTTT.

The chain employs TRBV11-3 and TRBJ2-1; TRBD2 agrees at 8 bases. Germline values: CDR1 SGHNT, CDR2 YENEEA. J lost 6 bases, V lost 1 base, and 5 bases had no gene match. CDR3 length: 15 residues. In DNA form, the CDR3 reads TGTGCCAGCAGCTTAGCCGATAGCGGGGCCAATGAGCAGTTCTTC. It specifies CASSLADSGANEQFF.

This clonotype was recorded many times. V is TRBV7-8 and J is TRBJ2-2, with TRBD2 as a possible D gene (5 bases). Germline V gene data show CDR1 as SGHVS and CDR2 as FQNEAQ. With 1 base removed from V and 0 bases from J, the gap between germline ends came to 15 bases. This CDR3 comprises 18 residues. The CDR3 DNA is TGTGCCAGCAGCTTAGTATACGGGCGAGCGGCGAACACCGGGGAGCTGTTTTTT. It codes for CASSLVYGRAANTGELFF. The complete variable domain, with remaining parts taken from reference TRBV7-8 and TRBJ2-2, reads GAGVSQSPRYKVAKRGQDVALRCDPISGHVSLFWYQQALGQGPEFLTYFQNEAQLDKSGLPSDRFFAERPEGSVSTLKIQRTQQEDSAVYLCASSLVYGRAANTGELFFGEGSRLTVL.

This clonotype was observed a few times. This sequence joins TRBV7-9 and TRBJ2-7; D ambiguous. Trimming took off 5 bases at V and 4 bases at J, with 12 bases between the two ends. Germline CDR1 SEHNR, CDR2 FQNEAQ (reference sequence). This CDR3 contains 13 residues. CDR3 region: CASSPSSRYEQYF. In DNA form, the CDR3 reads TGTGCCAGCAGCCCCTCCTCGCGGTACGAGCAGTACTTC.

This clonotype was counted a few times. The chain uses TRBV6-2 or TRBV6-3 and TRBJ2-1; TRBD1 matches at 9 bases. CDR3 length equals 15 residues. V lost 6 bases and J lost 6; bases outside the gene matches: 9. Germline CDR1 MNHEY, CDR2 SVGEGT. CDR3 loop: CASRSGTGSINEQFF. CDR3 coding DNA: TGTGCCAGCAGATCGGGGACAGGGTCTATCAATGAGCAGTTCTTC.

Many counts were recorded for this clonotype. The V gene is TRBV4-2, the J gene TRBJ2-7, with 8 bases identical to TRBD2. The germline V gene has CDR1 LGHNA and CDR2 YNFKEQ. This CDR3 contains 15 residues. Trimming took 2 bases from V and 7 from J; bases not matched to a gene: 10. The DNA of the CDR3 is TGTGCCAGCAGCCAATCGGGACTAGGATCGGTTGAGCAGTACTTC. Amino acid sequence: CASSQSGLGSVEQYF.

The chain employs TRBV4-3 and TRBJ2-7; TRBD2 might be the D (5 bases). V was trimmed by 4 bases and J by 4 bases, leaving 17 bases between them. Germline V gene data show CDR1 as LGHNA and CDR2 as YSLEER. The CDR3 totals 15 residues. The CDR3 is CASSLQDRLTYEQYF. For the CDR3, the DNA is TGCGCCAGCAGCCTCCAAGATCGACTAACTTACGAGCAGTACTTC.

This clonotype was picked up many times. The rearrangement joins TRBV12-5 to TRBJ2-1, with no clear D. In germline, CDR1 is LGHNT, CDR2 FRNRAP. The V end was cut by 2 bases, the J end by 8 bases, with 7 bases between. The CDR3 has 12 residues. In nucleotides, the CDR3 is TGTGCTAGTGGTTTGAACTCGGATGAGCAGTTCTTC. This codes for CASGLNSDEQFF.

The rearrangement joins TRBV5-1 to TRBJ2-2; a possible D gene is TRBD2 (6 bases). The CDR3 has 16 residues. Germline CDR1 is SGHRS and CDR2 is YFSETQ. Trimming shortened V by 4 bases and J by 3 bases, and 16 bases separated the two germline ends. The CDR3 nucleotides read TGCGCCAGCAGCCCGCGGGCGGGGACTCACACCGGGGAGCTGTTTTTT. Its translation is CASSPRAGTHTGELFF.

Comments on this clonotype: Compared with germline, one end of the junction differs, possibly owing to a read error. The chain employs TRBV5-1 and TRBJ2-5; D is possibly TRBD2 (6 bases). The CDR3 is 14 residues long. Germline V gene data show CDR1 as SGHRS and CDR2 as YFSETQ. The CDR3 region is CASSLGGGSETKYF. CDR3 coding DNA: TGCGCCAGCAGCTTGGGGGGAGGATCAGAGACCAAGTACTTC.

The genes are TRBV7-2 and TRBJ2-3; D is perhaps TRBD2 (5 bases). Germline V gene lookup returns CDR1 SGHTA and CDR2 FQGNSA. The CDR3 sequence is 13 residues long. The V end lost 5 bases, the J end lost 5 bases, and 11 bases lay between the germline ends. CDR3 coding DNA: TGTGCCAGCAGCGAGATACGGGGAGATACGCAGTATTTT. Translated: CASSEIRGDTQYF.

This clonotype was found a few times. CDR3 coding DNA: TGTGCCAGCAGTAGGGACAGGGGGCAAGATACGCAGTATTTT. It translates to CASSRDRGQDTQYF. The chain uses TRBV27 and TRBJ2-3; 12 bases align to TRBD1. The CDR3 sequence is 14 residues long. Germline loops: CDR1 MNHEY, CDR2 SMNVEV (reference sequence). Germline trimming cut 5 bases from V and 5 bases from J; bases unmatched to any gene: 2.

This clonotype was seen only once. This rearrangement joins TRBV11-2 to TRBJ2-3; 12 bases are shared with TRBD2. The CDR3 spans 17 residues. Germline CDR1 and CDR2: SGHAT and FQNNGV. Trimming took 4 bases from V and 8 from J; bases not matched to a gene: 13. CDR3 nucleotides: TGTGCCAGCAGCTCAGATCCTAGCGGGAGGGCTCGCGGTACGCAGTATTTT. It is translated as CASSSDPSGRARGTQYF.

This clonotype turned up a few times. The rearrangement joins TRBV15 to TRBJ2-7; D may be TRBD2 (5 bases). The CDR3 is made up of 14 amino acids. Germline CDR1 and CDR2: LNHNV and YYDKDF (reference sequence). Trimming removed 2 bases at V and 7 bases at J, with 15 bases between. CDR3 DNA sequence: TGTGCCACCAGCAGAATCCTCAGTGGCGGGGAGCAGTACTTC. It yields the protein CATSRILSGGEQYF.

The CDR3 nucleotides read TGTGCCATCAGTGGGGGACAGCAGAACACTGAAGCTTTCTTT. This encodes CAISGGQQNTEAFF. The rearrangement links TRBV10-3 to TRBJ1-1; 7 positions match TRBD1. CDR1 and CDR2 (germline): ENHRY, SYGVKD. The CDR3 sequence is 14 residues long. The V gene end was trimmed by 4 bases and the J gene end by 1 base; junction bases not matched to a gene: 3.

V is TRBV6-6 and J is TRBJ1-1; tentatively, D is TRBD1 (6 bases). The CDR3 contains 13 residues. V lost 4 bases to trimming and J lost 5 bases, with 11 bases between them. Germline-derived CDR1 and CDR2 are MNHNY and SVGAGI (reference sequence). This chain's CDR3 is CASSLRTETEAFF. The CDR3 DNA reads TGTGCCAGCAGTTTGAGGACAGAAACTGAAGCTTTCTTT.

The V and J genes are TRBV5-1 and TRBJ2-1, with a possible D match to TRBD2 (5 bases). The CDR3 runs 18 residues. V lost 0 bases and J 6 bases, leaving 22 bases between the germline ends. CDR1 and CDR2 (germline): SGHRS, YFSETQ. This CDR3 is CASSLVSSGPKLGNEQFF. The CDR3 nucleotides are TGCGCCAGCAGCTTGGTATCGAGCGGCCCTAAGCTGGGCAATGAGCAGTTCTTC.

This clonotype turned up a few times. In nucleotides, the CDR3 is TGTGCCAGCAGCTTACAAGGGGGGGATGAGCAGTTCTTC. This translates into CASSLQGGDEQFF. The rearrangement joins TRBV7-9 to TRBJ2-1; a possible D gene is TRBD2 (7 bases). Germline V CDR1 and CDR2: SEHNR, FQNEAQ (reference sequence). There are 13 residues in the CDR3. Trimming pared 2 bases from V and 8 bases from J, leaving 10 bases between.

This clonotype has more than one count but fewer than ten. The DNA for the CDR3 is TGCGCCAGCAGGGCAGGGACAGGCGGGGGTCCTGAAGCTTTCTTT. Its translation is CASRAGTGGGPEAFF. The chain links TRBV5-1 to TRBJ1-1; TRBD1 matches at 8 bases. The V and J ends lost 5 bases and 6 bases, in that order; junction bases with no gene match: 12. In germline, CDR1 is SGHRS, CDR2 YFSETQ. The CDR3 totals 15 residues.

This clonotype has a handful of counts. The chain carries TRBV29-1 and TRBJ1-1, with 7 nucleotides matching TRBD1. Germline CDR1 is SQVTM and CDR2 is ANQGSEA. The ends lost 7 bases at V and 5 bases at J; junction bases unmatched: 7. The CDR3 spans 12 residues. The CDR3 nucleotides are TGCAGCGCCTACAGGGGTGAGACTGAAGCTTTCTTT. As protein: CSAYRGETEAFF.